This T cell receptor beta chain emerged from a study of CD8 T cells in Susac syndrome. CDR1 SGHDT and CDR2 YYEEEE come from the germline V gene. Unmatched junction bases numbered 0, after V lost 0 bases and J lost 0 bases. This CDR3 comprises 17 residues. RNA totalling about 0.45 to 1 ug underwent reverse transcription with random hexamers. Amplification of TCR beta CDR3 by immunoSEQ multiplex PCR spanned 54 Vbeta and 13 Jbeta. One entry per CDR3 protein results from TCRdb running MiXCR on the immunoSEQ multiplex PCR reads. The sample has roughly 200,000 distinct CDR3 sequences; approximately 94% are singletons. TEMRA cells were FACS-enriched, and CD8+ and CD4+ T cells were isolated negatively.

Sequenced sample: CD4+ T cells from PBMCs. The TCR comes from a human donor with multiple sclerosis. The chain couples TRBV5-6 to TRBJ2-6; 10 bases fit TRBD1. The chain's CDR3 is CASSLGTGGSGANVLTF. For the CDR3, the DNA is TGTGCCAGCAGCTTGGGGACAGGGGGCTCTGGGGCCAACGTCCTGACTTTC. The full variable domain, in which reference TRBV5-6 and TRBJ2-6 provide the parts outside the CDR3, is DAGVTQSPTHLIKTRGQQVTLRCSPKSGHDTVSWYQQALGQGPQFIFQYYEEEERQRGNFPDRFSGHQFPNYSSELNVNALLLGDSALYLCASSLGTGGSGANVLTFGAGSRLTVL.